This note documents a single T cell receptor (beta chain) sequence. These data originate in a study of blood T cell repertoires in COVID-19. V was clipped by 2 bases and J by 5 bases; unmatched bases: 6. The CDR3 runs to 15 residues. From germline, CDR1 is MNHEY and CDR2 SVGEGT. The method was immunoSEQ multiplex PCR; TCRdb's version includes in-frame clones alone and lacks a portion of them. The table includes tens of thousands of clones, around four fifths detected once. This rearrangement joins TRBV6-2 or TRBV6-3 to TRBJ2-7; 10 bases line up with TRBD1. The receptor comes from a man aged 50 to 59 with active COVID-19. Sequencing input: peripheral blood. CDR3 nucleotides: TGTGCCAGCAGTTACCGGACAGGGGGGAGAGACGAGCAGTACTTC. This sequence encodes CASSYRTGGRDEQYF.